These T cell receptor beta chains were read from a single sample in a study of cytotoxic CD8 clonotypes in ibrutinib-treated CLL. The table came from immunoSEQ multiplex PCR; TCRdb's copy has only in-frame clones and leaves some out. This sample has hundreds of thousands of clones, with 80% found just once. Specimen: PBMCs, collected before ibrutinib treatment. The source is a human donor with chronic lymphocytic leukemia. Each CDR3 is given with its conserved first and last residue. A D gene is named only where the DNA matches it firmly. Only some rows state a clone size, as once, few, many or a class for expanded clones.

cdr3_aa: CASSEWGSGEKLFF
cdr3_nt: TGTGCCAGCAGTGAATGGGGAAGTGGTGAAAAACTGTTTTTT
j_call: TRBJ1-4
v_call: TRBV6-1
clone_size: NA
d_call: NA

cdr3_aa: CASSVRDSSSGANVLTF
cdr3_nt: TGTGCCAGCAGCGTCCGGGACTCTAGCTCTGGGGCCAACGTCCTGACTTTC
j_call: TRBJ2-6
v_call: TRBV4-2
clone_size: NA
d_call: NA

cdr3_aa: CASSYSGSGEETQYF
cdr3_nt: TGTGCCAGCAGTTACTCGGGTAGCGGGGAAGAGACCCAGTACTTC
j_call: TRBJ2-5
v_call: TRBV6-5
clone_size: NA
d_call: TRBD2

cdr3_aa: CASGLTGGGKGYTF
cdr3_nt: TGTGCTAGTGGATTGACAGGCGGAGGAAAGGGCTACACCTTC
j_call: TRBJ1-2
v_call: TRBV12-5
clone_size: few
d_call: NA

cdr3_aa: CATQGRLPGNEQFF
cdr3_nt: TGTGCCACCCAAGGACGGTTACCAGGGAATGAGCAGTTCTTC
j_call: TRBJ2-1
v_call: TRBV15
clone_size: NA
d_call: NA

cdr3_aa: CASSQRTGGSYNEQFF
cdr3_nt: TGCGCCAGCAGCCAGCGGACAGGGGGTTCCTACAATGAGCAGTTCTTC
j_call: TRBJ2-1
v_call: TRBV4-1
clone_size: NA
d_call: TRBD1

cdr3_aa: CASSPFSGGPIAYEQYF
cdr3_nt: TGTGCCAGCAGCCCCTTTAGCGGAGGCCCCATCGCCTACGAGCAGTACTTC
j_call: TRBJ2-7
v_call: TRBV5-6
clone_size: NA
d_call: NA

cdr3_aa: CASSLVTFNEQFF
cdr3_nt: TGCGCCAGCAGCTTGGTAACTTTCAATGAGCAGTTCTTC
j_call: TRBJ2-1
v_call: TRBV5-1
clone_size: NA
d_call: NA

cdr3_aa: CASSEVRSSNQPQHF
cdr3_nt: TGTGCCAGCAGTGAAGTACGTTCTAGCAATCAGCCCCAGCATTTT
j_call: TRBJ1-5
v_call: TRBV2
clone_size: few
d_call: NA

cdr3_aa: CASSQGGPQPTEAFF
cdr3_nt: TGTGCCAGTAGCCAAGGGGGACCTCAACCGACTGAAGCTTTCTTT
j_call: TRBJ1-1
v_call: TRBV19
clone_size: NA
d_call: NA

cdr3_aa: CASNRDRGRYNEQFF
cdr3_nt: TGTGCCAGTAACCGGGACAGGGGGCGATACAATGAGCAGTTCTTC
j_call: TRBJ2-1
v_call: TRBV19
clone_size: NA
d_call: TRBD1

cdr3_aa: CASSLLYTGELFF
cdr3_nt: TGCGCCAGCAGCTTACTGTACACCGGGGAGCTGTTTTTT
j_call: TRBJ2-2
v_call: TRBV5-1
clone_size: few
d_call: NA

cdr3_aa: CATSRGLAGAYNEQFF
cdr3_nt: TGTGCCACCAGCAGAGGACTAGCGGGCGCTTACAATGAGCAGTTCTTC
j_call: TRBJ2-1
v_call: TRBV15
clone_size: NA
d_call: TRBD2

cdr3_aa: CASSQGRLLMNTEAFF
cdr3_nt: TGTGCCAGCAGTCAGGGGCGATTACTCATGAACACTGAAGCTTTCTTT
j_call: TRBJ1-1
v_call: TRBV28
clone_size: NA
d_call: NA